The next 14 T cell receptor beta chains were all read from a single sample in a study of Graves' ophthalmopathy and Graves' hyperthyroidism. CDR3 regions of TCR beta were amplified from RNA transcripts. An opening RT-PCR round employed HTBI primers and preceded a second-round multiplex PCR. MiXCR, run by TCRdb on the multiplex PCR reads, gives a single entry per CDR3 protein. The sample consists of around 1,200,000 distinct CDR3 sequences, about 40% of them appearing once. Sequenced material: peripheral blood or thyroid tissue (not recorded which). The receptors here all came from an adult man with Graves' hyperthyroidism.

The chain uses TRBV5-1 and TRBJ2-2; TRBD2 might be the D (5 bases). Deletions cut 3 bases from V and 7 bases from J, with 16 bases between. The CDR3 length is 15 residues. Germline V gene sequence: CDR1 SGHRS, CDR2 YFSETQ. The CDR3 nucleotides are TGCGCCAGCAGCTCGAGGGCCTCCGTAGGCGGGGAGCTGTTTTTT. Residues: CASSSRASVGGELFF.

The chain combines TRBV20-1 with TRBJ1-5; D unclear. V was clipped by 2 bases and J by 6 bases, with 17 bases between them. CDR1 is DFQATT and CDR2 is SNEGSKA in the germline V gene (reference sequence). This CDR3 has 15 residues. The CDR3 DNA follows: TGCAGTGCTAGACCACTCGGGCGCCAGTTTCAGCCCCAGCATTTT. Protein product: CSARPLGRQFQPQHF.

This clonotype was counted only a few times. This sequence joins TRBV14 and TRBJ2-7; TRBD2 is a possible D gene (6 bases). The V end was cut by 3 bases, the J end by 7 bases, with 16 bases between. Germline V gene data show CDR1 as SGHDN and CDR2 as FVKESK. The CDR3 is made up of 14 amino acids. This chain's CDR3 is CASSQGGRVKEQYF. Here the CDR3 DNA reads TGTGCCAGCAGCCAGGGGGGACGGGTGAAGGAGCAGTACTTC.

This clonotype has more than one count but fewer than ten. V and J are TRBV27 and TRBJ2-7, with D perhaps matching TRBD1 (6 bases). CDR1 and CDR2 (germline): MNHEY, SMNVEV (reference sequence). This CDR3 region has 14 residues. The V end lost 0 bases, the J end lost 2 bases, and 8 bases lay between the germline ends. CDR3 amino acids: CASSLSHRAYEQYF. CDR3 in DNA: TGTGCCAGCAGTTTATCCCACAGGGCCTACGAGCAGTACTTC.

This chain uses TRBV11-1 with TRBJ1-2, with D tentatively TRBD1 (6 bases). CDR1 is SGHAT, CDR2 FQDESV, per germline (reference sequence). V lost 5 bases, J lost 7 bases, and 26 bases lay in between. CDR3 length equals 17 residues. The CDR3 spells CASSPPSGRMGAAGYTF. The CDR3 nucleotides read TGTGCCAGCAGCCCTCCTAGCGGGAGGATGGGGGCCGCTGGCTACACCTTC.

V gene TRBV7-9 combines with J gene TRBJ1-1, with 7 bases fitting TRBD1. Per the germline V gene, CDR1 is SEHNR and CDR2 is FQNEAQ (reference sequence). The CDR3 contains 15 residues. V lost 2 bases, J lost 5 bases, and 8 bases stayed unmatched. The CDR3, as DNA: TGTGCCAGCAGCTTATCCCCCGCGACAGGGACTGAAGCTTTCTTT. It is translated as CASSLSPATGTEAFF.

The CDR3 DNA reads as TGCAGTGCTCCTCAGGGAGTGAGTCAGCCCCAGCATTTT. This gives the protein CSAPQGVSQPQHF. The V and J genes are TRBV20-1 and TRBJ1-5; TRBD1 is a possible D gene (5 bases). Germline-derived CDR1 and CDR2 are DFQATT and SNEGSKA (reference sequence). V was shortened by 5 bases and J by 6 bases, with 14 bases between the two germline ends. CDR3 length: 13 residues.

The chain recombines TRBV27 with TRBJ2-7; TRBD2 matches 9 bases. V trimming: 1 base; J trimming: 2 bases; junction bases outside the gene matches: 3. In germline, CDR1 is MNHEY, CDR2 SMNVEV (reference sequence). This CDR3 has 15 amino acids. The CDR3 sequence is CASSLFPSGTYEQYF. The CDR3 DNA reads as TGTGCCAGCAGTTTATTTCCTAGCGGGACCTACGAGCAGTACTTC.

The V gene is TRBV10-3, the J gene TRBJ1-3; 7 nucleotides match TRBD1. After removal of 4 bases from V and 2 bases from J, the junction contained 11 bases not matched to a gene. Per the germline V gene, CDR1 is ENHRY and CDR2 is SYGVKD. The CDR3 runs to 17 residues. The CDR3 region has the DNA TGTGCCATCAGTGCCAACACCGGGACAGACACTGGAAACACCATATATTTT. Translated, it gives CAISANTGTDTGNTIYF.

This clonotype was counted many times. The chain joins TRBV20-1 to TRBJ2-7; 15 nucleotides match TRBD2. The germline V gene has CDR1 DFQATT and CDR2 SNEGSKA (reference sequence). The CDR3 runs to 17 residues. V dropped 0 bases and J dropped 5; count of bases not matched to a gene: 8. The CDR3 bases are TGCAGTGCTAGAGATCGGCGGACTAGCGGGGGGGCGGACGAGCAGTACTTC. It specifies CSARDRRTSGGADEQYF.

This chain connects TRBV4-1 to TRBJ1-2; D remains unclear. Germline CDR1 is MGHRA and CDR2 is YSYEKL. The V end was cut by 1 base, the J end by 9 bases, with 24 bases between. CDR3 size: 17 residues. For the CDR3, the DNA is TGCGCCAGCAGCCAAGGATTACGTGGCGCCATCCGGCGGCGCTACACCTTC. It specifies CASSQGLRGAIRRRYTF.

CDR3 coding DNA: TGTGCCAGCAGTGAATTTCCTTCGGGGCGGACAACTAATGAAAAACTGTTTTTT. Translated: CASSEFPSGRTTNEKLFF. This chain uses TRBV7-2 with TRBJ1-4; maybe TRBD1 (5 bases). V lost 6 bases and J lost 0, with 20 bases in between. The CDR3 loop spans 18 amino acids. Germline CDR1 reads SGHTA; CDR2 reads FQGNSA.

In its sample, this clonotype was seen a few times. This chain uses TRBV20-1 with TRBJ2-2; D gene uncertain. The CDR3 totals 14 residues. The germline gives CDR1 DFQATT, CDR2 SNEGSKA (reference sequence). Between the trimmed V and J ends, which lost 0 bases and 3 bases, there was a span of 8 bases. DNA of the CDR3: TGCAGTGCTAGAGATGGCGCTTACACCGGGGAGCTGTTTTTT. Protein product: CSARDGAYTGELFF.

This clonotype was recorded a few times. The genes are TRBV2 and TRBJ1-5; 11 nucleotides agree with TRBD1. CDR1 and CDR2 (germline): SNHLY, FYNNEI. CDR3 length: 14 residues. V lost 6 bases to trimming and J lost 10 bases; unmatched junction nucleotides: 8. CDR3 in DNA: TGTGCCAGCAGGGCCTCCGGGACAGGGGGACCCCAGCATTTT. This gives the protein CASRASGTGGPQHF.